The 6 T cell receptor beta chains listed next were all sequenced from one sample in a study of blood T cell repertoires in COVID-19. Some clones are missing from TCRdb's copy, which holds only in-frame ones; the method was immunoSEQ multiplex PCR. The data contain approximately 110,000 clones, about 94% of them seen just once; the ten biggest clones take up approximately 2%. Sequenced input: peripheral blood. The receptors come from a middle-aged man with COVID-19, enrolled during active disease.

This clone was picked up one time. The chain has TRBV7-2 and TRBJ2-1; a possible D gene is TRBD1 (6 bases). CDR1 and CDR2 (germline): SGHTA, FQGNSA. This CDR3 spans 14 amino acids. Trimming cost V 3 bases and J 7 bases, with 13 bases left between them. The CDR3 reads CASSFGLGGNEQFF. Written as DNA, the CDR3 is TGTGCCAGCAGCTTCGGTTTAGGGGGTAATGAGCAGTTCTTC. The complete variable domain, with remaining parts taken from reference TRBV7-2 and TRBJ2-1, reads GAGVSQSPSNKVTEKGKDVELRCDPISGHTALYWYRQSLGQGLEFLIYFQGNSAPDKSGLPSDRFSAERTGGSVSTLTIQRTQQEDSAVYLCASSFGLGGNEQFFGPGTRLTVL.

The chain has TRBV30 and TRBJ1-1; D is possibly TRBD1 (6 bases). V lost 5 bases to trimming and J lost 6 bases, with 22 bases between them. Germline V CDR1 and CDR2: GTSNPN, SVGIG (reference sequence). The CDR3 is 15 amino acids. CDR3 nucleotides: TGTGCCTGGGGAGGACAGAGTACGGGCAGGGCTGAAGCTTTCTTT. Translated, it gives CAWGGQSTGRAEAFF. Variable domain in full (rest from reference TRBV30 and TRBJ1-1): SQTIHQWPATLVQPVGSPLSLECTVEGTSNPNLYWYRQAAGRGLQLLFYSVGIGQISSEVPQNLSASRPQDRQFILSSKKLLLSDSGFYLCAWGGQSTGRAEAFFGQGTRLTVV.

This chain uses TRBV7-2 with TRBJ1-5, with 7 bases matching TRBD1. V lost 6 bases to trimming and J lost 5 bases; unmatched junction nucleotides: 7. CDR3 length equals 14 residues. Looked up from germline, CDR1 is SGHTA and CDR2 is FQGNSA. The CDR3 DNA sequence: TGTGCCAGCAGTCGACAGGGTCCCTATCAGCCCCAGCATTTT. It is translated as CASSRQGPYQPQHF.

The V call is TRBV28, the J call TRBJ1-1; 7 bases agree with TRBD1. This CDR3 spans 14 amino acids. Germline V gene sequence: CDR1 MDHEN, CDR2 SYDVKM. With 6 bases clipped from V and 1 base from J, the junction kept 5 bases outside the gene matches. CDR3 amino acids: CASRLPGGNTEAFF. CDR3 coding DNA: TGTGCCAGCAGGCTTCCAGGGGGGAACACTGAAGCTTTCTTT.

The chain is built from TRBV6-5 and TRBJ1-5; D possibly corresponds to TRBD1 (5 bases). The V gene's germline CDR1 is MNHEY and CDR2 SVGAGI. V was cut by 6 bases and J by 3 bases, with 12 bases left in between. The CDR3 length is 14 residues. The CDR3: CASRTGVTNQPQHF. Written as DNA, the CDR3 is TGTGCCAGCAGGACGGGGGTTACCAATCAGCCCCAGCATTTT.

CDR3 DNA sequence: TGTGCCAGCAGCTTAGACCCGAGGGCGGGAGGGCCGCGCTACGAGCAGTACGTC. Translation gives CASSLDPRAGGPRYEQYV. This chain joins TRBV11-2 and TRBJ2-7; 9 nucleotides agree with TRBD2. V lost 0 bases, J lost 3 bases, and 12 bases stayed unmatched. This CDR3 is 18 amino acids long. Germline CDR1 reads SGHAT; CDR2 reads FQNNGV.